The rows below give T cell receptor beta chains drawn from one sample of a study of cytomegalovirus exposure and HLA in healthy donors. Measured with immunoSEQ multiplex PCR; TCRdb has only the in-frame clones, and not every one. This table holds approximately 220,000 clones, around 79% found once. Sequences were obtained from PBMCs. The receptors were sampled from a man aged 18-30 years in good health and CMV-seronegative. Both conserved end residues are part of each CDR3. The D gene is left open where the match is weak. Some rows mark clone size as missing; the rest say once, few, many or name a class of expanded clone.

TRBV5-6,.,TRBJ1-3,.,TGTGCCAGCACCACGGAGGACGGGAGCTCTGGAAACACCATATATTTT,CASTTEDGSSGNTIYF
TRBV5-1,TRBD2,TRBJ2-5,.,TGCGCCAGCCGACCCATTGGCGGGGGGTTAGAGACCCAGTACTTC,CASRPIGGGLETQYF
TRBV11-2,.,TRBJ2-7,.,TGTGCCAGCAGCTTAGATTATCACGAGCAGTACTTC,CASSLDYHEQYF
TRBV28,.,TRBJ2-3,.,TGTGCCAGCAGTAGGACAGCCTCCACAGATACGCAGTATTTT,CASSRTASTDTQYF
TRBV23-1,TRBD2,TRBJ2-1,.,TGCGCCAGCACGCCGGGAGGCTTCGTTGAGTATGAGCAGTTCTTC,CASTPGGFVEYEQFF
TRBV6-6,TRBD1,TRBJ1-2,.,TGTGCCAGCAGCTACCGGGACAGTCAAGCAAACTATGGCTACACCTTC,CASSYRDSQANYGYTF
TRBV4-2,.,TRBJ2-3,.,TGTGCCAGCAGCCAAGTAGCGGAGGTGACAGATACGCAGTATTTT,CASSQVAEVTDTQYF
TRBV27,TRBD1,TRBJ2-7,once,TGTGCCAGCAGTTTGCAGGGGGCGTCCACCTACGAGCAGTACTTC,CASSLQGASTYEQYF
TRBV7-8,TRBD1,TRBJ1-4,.,TGTGCCAGCAGCCACCGACAGGGGGGAGAAAAACTGTTTTTT,CASSHRQGGEKLFF
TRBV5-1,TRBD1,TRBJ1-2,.,TGCGCCAGCAGCCCGACAGGGCTAGCCTATGGCTACACCTTC,CASSPTGLAYGYTF
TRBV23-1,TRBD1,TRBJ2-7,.,TGCGCCAGCAGTAAACGACAGGGGTGTGACTACGAGCAGTACTTC,CASSKRQGCDYEQYF
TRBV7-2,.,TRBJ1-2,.,TGTGCCAGCACCCTGGGGGCAGGGAACTATGGCTACACCTTC,CASTLGAGNYGYTF
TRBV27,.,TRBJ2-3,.,TGTGCCAGCAGTTCTCACCAGGGTGCCACAGATACGCAGTATTTT,CASSSHQGATDTQYF
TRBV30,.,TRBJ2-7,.,TGTGCCTGGAAGGGGGTACTAGGGGTACCCTACGAGCAGTACTTC,CAWKGVLGVPYEQYF
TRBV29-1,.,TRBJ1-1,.,TGCAGCGCGCGACAGATAGGTACTGAAGCTTTCTTT,CSARQIGTEAFF
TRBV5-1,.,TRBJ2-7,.,TGCGCCAGCAGCTTGGCCCTCTTGAGCAACCCTCCCTACGAGCAGTACTTC,CASSLALLSNPPYEQYF
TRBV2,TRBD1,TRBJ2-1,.,TGTGCCAGCAGCGGCGACAGGGGCAGCCCCTTTAGCTCCTACAATGAGCAGTTCTTC,CASSGDRGSPFSSYNEQFF
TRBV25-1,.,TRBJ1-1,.,TGTGCCAGCAGGGGACTCACTGAAGCTTTCTTT,CASRGLTEAFF
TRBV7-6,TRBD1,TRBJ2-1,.,TGTGCCAGCAGTACTAACAGGGGATACAATGAGCAGTTCTTC,CASSTNRGYNEQFF
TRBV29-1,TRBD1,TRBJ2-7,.,TGCAGCGTTGATGAGAGGGACAGGGTCGCGTACGAGCAGTACTTC,CSVDERDRVAYEQYF
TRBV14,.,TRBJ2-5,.,TGTGCCAGCAGCCAAGGGGGGACTGTCAAAGAGACCCAGTACTTC,CASSQGGTVKETQYF
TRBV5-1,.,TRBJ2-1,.,TGCGCCAGCAGCTTGGATAGCGGAAGCTCCTACAATGAGCAGTTCTTC,CASSLDSGSSYNEQFF
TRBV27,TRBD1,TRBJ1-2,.,TGTGCCAGCAGTCCGACAGGGGGCTATAATGGCTACACCTTC,CASSPTGGYNGYTF
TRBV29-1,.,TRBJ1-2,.,TGCAGCGTATCCGGACAGCAATATGGCTACACCTTC,CSVSGQQYGYTF
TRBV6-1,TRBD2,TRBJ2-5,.,TGTGCCAGCAGTGCTACTAGCGCCGTACTCCAAGAGACCCAGTACTTC,CASSATSAVLQETQYF
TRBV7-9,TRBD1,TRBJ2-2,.,TGTGTCACAGGGGGACAGCAGAACACCGGGGAGCTGTTTTTT,CVTGGQQNTGELFF
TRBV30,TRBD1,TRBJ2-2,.,TGTGCCTGGAGTGTCCGGGGACAGGGGGCAGCCGGGGAGCTGTTTTTT,CAWSVRGQGAAGELFF
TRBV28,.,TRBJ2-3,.,TGTGCCACCCGCCCCTCACGGGGTTCTCTTGCAGATACGCAGTATTTT,CATRPSRGSLADTQYF
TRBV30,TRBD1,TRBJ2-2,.,TGTGCCTGGAGTGTACCGGACAGGGACGGGGAGCTGTTTTTT,CAWSVPDRDGELFF
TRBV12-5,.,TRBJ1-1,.,TGTGCTAGTGGTTTGGTAATTGCGGGGGGGGTCACTGAAGCTTTCTTT,CASGLVIAGGVTEAFF
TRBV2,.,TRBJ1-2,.,TGTGCCAGCACCCAGGCCCCAACCTATGGCTACACCTTC,CASTQAPTYGYTF
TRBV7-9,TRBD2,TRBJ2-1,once,TGTGCCAGCAGACTAGGGATCGGGGGGTACAATGAGCAGTTCTTC,CASRLGIGGYNEQFF
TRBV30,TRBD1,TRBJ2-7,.,TGTGCCTGGAGCCGACAGGGGGTAGACTACGAGCAGTACTTC,CAWSRQGVDYEQYF
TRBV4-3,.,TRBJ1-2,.,TGCGCCAGCAGCCAGGGTAACAGGGAATCGGGCTACACCTTC,CASSQGNRESGYTF
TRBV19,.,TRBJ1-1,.,TGTGCCAGTAGTGTTTCTACAGGGACCTCCACTGAAGCTTTCTTT,CASSVSTGTSTEAFF
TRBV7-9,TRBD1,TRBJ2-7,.,TGTTCCAGCAGCAACCCAGGACAGGGGGCCTGGGAGCAGTACTTC,CSSSNPGQGAWEQYF
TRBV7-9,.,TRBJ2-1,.,TGTGCCAGCGGGGGGGCGAATGAGCAGTTCTTC,CASGGANEQFF
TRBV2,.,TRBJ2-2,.,TGTGCCAGCAGTGTACCCGCGGGTCCAACCGGGGAGCTGTTTTTT,CASSVPAGPTGELFF
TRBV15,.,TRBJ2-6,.,TGTGCCACCAGCAACGTCCGGGACTCTGGGGCCAACGTCCTGACTTTC,CATSNVRDSGANVLTF
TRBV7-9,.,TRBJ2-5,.,TGTGCCAGCAGCTTAGCCACAGGCCAAGAGACCCAGTACTTC,CASSLATGQETQYF
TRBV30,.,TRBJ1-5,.,TGTGCCTGGAGTGTTTCAGGCAATCAGCCCCAGCATTTT,CAWSVSGNQPQHF
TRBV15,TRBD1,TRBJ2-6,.,TGTGCCACCAGCAGTCGAGGGGGCACTGGGGCCAACGTCCTGACTTTC,CATSSRGGTGANVLTF
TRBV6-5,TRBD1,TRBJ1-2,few,TGTGCCAGCAGCCATGACAGGGCTGGCTACACCTTC,CASSHDRAGYTF
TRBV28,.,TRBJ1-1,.,TGTGCCAGCAGTTTTGGGGGGGTGCACACTGAAGCTTTCTTT,CASSFGGVHTEAFF
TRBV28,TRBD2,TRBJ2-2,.,TGTGCCAGCAGTTTCGGGGGGAGATGGGGTACTCAGGCCGGGGAGCTGTTTTTT,CASSFGGRWGTQAGELFF
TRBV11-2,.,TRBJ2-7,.,TGTGCCAGCAGCTTAGAGGGCCCCTACGAGCAGTACTTC,CASSLEGPYEQYF
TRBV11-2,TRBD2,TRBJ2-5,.,TGTGCCAGCAGCCATACTAGCGGGGGGAGAGAGACCCAGTACTTC,CASSHTSGGRETQYF